This TCR beta chain was documented in a study of blood T cell repertoires in COVID-19. Clinical history reported by participants formed the basis on which cohorts were assigned. Study processing details: Estimation of nucleated cell counts relied on the amplification of reference gene primers. Assay used: immunoSEQ multiplex PCR; TCRdb lists only in-frame clones, some missing. V and J calls and clone size are copied from that table; D and trimming were computed from the DNA. The sample includes 200,000 to 300,000 clones, 70% to 90% of them seen just once. Trimming took 5 bases from V and 5 from J; bases not matched to a gene: 2. Germline V CDR1 and CDR2: DFQATT, SNEGSKA (reference sequence). CDR3 length: 11 residues.

The receptor's source is a woman in her thirties or forties with acute COVID-19. V usage is TRBV20-1 and J usage is TRBJ2-5; 7 nucleotides agree with TRBD2. The sample consisted of PBMCs or T cells enriched from blood (not recorded which). In nucleotides, the CDR3 is TGCAGTGCTGGACTAGTGGAGACCCAGTACTTC. This gives the protein CSAGLVETQYF.